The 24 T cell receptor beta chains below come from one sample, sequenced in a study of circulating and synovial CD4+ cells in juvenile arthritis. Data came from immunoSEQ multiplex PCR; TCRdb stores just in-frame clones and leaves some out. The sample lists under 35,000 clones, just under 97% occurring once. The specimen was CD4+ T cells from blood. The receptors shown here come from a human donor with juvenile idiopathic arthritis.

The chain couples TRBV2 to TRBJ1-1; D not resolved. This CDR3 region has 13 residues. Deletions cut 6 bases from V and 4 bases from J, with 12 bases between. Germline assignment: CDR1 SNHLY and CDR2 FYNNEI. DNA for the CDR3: TGTGCCAGCAGGCGGACTTGGCTCACTGAAGCTTTCTTT. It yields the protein CASRRTWLTEAFF.

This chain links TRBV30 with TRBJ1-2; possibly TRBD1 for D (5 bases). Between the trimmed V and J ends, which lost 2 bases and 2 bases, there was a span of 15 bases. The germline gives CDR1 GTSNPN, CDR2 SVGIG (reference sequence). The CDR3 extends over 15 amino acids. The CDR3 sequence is CAWSTGRGANYGYTF. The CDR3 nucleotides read TGTGCCTGGAGTACGGGTAGGGGCGCGAACTATGGCTACACCTTC.

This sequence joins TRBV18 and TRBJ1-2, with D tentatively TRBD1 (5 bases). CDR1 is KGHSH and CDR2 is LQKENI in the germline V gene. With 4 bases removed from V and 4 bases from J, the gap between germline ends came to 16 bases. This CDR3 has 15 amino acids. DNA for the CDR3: TGTGCCAGCTCACGTCAGGGCCACCCCAGCTATGGCTACACCTTC. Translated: CASSRQGHPSYGYTF. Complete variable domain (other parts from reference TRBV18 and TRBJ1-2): NAGVMQNPRHLVRRRGQEARLRCSPMKGHSHVYWYRQLPEEGLKFMVYLQKENIIDESGMPKERFSAEFPKEGPSILRIQQVVRGDSAAYFCASSRQGHPSYGYTFGSGTRLTVV.

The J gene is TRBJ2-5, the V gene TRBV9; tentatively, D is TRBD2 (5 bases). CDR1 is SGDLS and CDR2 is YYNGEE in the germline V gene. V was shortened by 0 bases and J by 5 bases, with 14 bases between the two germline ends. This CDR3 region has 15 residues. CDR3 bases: TGTGCCAGCAGCGTAGGGACTCAAAAAAGGGAGACCCAGTACTTC. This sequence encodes CASSVGTQKRETQYF.

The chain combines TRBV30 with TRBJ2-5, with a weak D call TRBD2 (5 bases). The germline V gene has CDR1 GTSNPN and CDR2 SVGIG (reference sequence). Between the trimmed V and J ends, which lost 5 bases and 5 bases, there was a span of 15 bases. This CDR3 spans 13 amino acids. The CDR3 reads CAWGSGKGETQYF. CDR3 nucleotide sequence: TGTGCCTGGGGCTCCGGGAAAGGGGAGACCCAGTACTTC.

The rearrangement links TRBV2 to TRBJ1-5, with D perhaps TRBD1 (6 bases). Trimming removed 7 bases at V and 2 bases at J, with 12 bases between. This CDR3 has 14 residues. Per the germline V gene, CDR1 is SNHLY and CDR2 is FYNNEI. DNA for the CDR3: TGTGCCAGCATCGAGGACAGTGGCAATCAGCCCCAGCATTTT. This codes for CASIEDSGNQPQHF.

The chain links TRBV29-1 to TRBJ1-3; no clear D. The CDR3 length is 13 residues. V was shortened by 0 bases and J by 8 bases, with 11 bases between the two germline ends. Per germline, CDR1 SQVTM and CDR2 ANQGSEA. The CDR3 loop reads CSVEDAKGDTIYF. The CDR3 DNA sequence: TGCAGCGTTGAAGATGCGAAGGGAGACACCATATATTTT.

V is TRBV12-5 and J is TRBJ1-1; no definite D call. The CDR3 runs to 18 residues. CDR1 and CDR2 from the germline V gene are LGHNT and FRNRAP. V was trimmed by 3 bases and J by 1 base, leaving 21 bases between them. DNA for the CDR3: TGTGCTAGTGGTTTCGCCTTCCCTGCTGAGGGCGCGAACACTGAAGCTTTCTTT. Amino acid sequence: CASGFAFPAEGANTEAFF. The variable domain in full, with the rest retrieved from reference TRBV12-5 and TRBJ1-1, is DARVTQTPRHKVTEMGQEVTMRCQPILGHNTVFWYRQTMMQGLELLAYFRNRAPLDDSGMPKDRFSAEMPDATLATLKIQPSEPRDSAVYFCASGFAFPAEGANTEAFFGQGTRLTVV.

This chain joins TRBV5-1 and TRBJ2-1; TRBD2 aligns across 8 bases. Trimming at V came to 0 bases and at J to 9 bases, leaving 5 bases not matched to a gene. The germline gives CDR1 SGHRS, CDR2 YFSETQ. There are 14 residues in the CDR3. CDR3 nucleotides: TGCGCCAGCAGCTTGGGGGGACTAGTCCCTGAGCAGTTCTTC. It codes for CASSLGGLVPEQFF.

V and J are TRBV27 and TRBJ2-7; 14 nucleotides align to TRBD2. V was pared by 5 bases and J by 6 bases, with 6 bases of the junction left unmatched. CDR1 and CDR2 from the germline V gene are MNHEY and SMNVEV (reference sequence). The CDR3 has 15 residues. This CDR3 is CASSPWTSGGREQYF. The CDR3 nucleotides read TGTGCCAGCAGTCCCTGGACTAGCGGGGGGCGCGAGCAGTACTTC.

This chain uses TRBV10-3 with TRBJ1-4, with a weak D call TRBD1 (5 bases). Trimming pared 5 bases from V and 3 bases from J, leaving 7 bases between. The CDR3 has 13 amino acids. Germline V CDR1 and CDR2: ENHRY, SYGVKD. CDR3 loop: CAISLRANEKLFF. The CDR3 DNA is TGTGCCATCAGTCTCAGGGCTAATGAAAAACTGTTTTTT.

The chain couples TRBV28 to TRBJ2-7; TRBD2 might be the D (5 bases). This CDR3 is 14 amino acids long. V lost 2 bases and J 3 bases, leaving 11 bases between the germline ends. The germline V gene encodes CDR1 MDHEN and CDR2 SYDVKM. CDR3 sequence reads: CASSLVAPVYEQYF. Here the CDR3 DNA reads TGTGCCAGCAGTTTAGTAGCGCCGGTCTACGAGCAGTACTTC.

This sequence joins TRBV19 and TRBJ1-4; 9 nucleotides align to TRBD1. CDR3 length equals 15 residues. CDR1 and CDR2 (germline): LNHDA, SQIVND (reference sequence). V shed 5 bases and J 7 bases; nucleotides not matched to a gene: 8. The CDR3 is CASSLLTGGGEKLFF. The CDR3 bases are TGTGCCAGTAGTTTACTGACAGGGGGAGGTGAAAAACTGTTTTTT.

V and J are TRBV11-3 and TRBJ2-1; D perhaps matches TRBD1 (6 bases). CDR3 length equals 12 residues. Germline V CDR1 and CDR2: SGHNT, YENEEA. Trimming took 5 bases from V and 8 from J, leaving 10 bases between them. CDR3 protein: CASSLRGHEQFF. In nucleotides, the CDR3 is TGTGCCAGCAGCCTCAGGGGCCATGAGCAGTTCTTC.

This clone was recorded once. This CDR3 reads CASSEGARGTTDTQYF. In DNA form, the CDR3 reads TGTGCCAGCAGTGAAGGTGCCAGGGGGACCACAGATACGCAGTATTTT. The chain links TRBV2 to TRBJ2-3, with 7 bases aligning to TRBD1. V was clipped by 1 base and J by 2 bases; unmatched bases: 6. Germline V gene sequence: CDR1 SNHLY, CDR2 FYNNEI. The CDR3 is made up of 16 amino acids.

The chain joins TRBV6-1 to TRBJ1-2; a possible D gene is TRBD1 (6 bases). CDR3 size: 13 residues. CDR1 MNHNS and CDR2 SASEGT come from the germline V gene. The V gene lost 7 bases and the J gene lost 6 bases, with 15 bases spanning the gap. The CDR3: CASNPIRTDGYTF. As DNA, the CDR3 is TGTGCCAGCAATCCTATTCGGACAGATGGCTACACCTTC.

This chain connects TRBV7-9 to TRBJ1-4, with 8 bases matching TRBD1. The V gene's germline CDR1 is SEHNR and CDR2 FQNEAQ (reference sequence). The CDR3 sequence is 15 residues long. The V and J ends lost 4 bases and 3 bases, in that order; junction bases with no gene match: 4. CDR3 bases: TGTGCCAGCAGCTCAGACAGGGGACCTAATGAAAAACTGTTTTTT. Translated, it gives CASSSDRGPNEKLFF.

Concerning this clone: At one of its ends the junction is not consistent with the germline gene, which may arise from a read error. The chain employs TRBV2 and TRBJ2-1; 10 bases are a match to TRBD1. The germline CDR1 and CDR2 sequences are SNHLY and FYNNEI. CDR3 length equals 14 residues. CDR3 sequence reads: CASSRDRGGNGQFF. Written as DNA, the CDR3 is TGTGCCAGCAGCCGGGACAGGGGAGGGAATGGGCAGTTCTTC.

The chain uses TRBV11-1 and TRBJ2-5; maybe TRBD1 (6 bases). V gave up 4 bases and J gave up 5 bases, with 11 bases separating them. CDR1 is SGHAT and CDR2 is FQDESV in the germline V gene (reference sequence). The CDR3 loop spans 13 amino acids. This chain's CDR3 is CASSSTGKETQYF. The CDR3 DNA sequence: TGTGCCAGCAGCTCAACAGGGAAGGAGACCCAGTACTTC.

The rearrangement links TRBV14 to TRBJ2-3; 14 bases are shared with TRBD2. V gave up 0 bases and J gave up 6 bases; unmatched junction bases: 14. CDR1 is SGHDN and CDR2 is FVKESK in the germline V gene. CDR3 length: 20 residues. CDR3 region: CASSQERRGGLAGVSDTQYF. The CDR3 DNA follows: TGTGCCAGCAGCCAAGAACGTCGTGGGGGACTAGCGGGAGTATCGGATACGCAGTATTTT.

CDR3 sequence (DNA): TGTGCCAGCAGCTTTAATCCCGACACTGAAGCTTTCTTT. Residues: CASSFNPDTEAFF. The chain links TRBV11-3 to TRBJ1-1; unclear D gene. The CDR3 runs to 13 residues. V was clipped by 3 bases and J by 3 bases, with 8 bases between them. Germline values: CDR1 SGHNT, CDR2 YENEEA.

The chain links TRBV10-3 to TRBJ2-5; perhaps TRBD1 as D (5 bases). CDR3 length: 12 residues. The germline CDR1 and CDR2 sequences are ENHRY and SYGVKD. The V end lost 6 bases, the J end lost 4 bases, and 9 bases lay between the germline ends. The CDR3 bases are TGTGCCATCAGAGGGGTCGGAGAGACCCAGTACTTC. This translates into CAIRGVGETQYF.

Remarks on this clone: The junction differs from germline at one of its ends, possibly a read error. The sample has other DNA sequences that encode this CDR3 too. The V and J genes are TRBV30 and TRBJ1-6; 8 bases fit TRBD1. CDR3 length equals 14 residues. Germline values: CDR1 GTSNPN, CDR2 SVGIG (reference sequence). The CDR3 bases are TGTGCCTGGAGGGCAGGGGGCGATAATTCCCCCCTCCACTTT. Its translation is CAWRAGGDNSPLHF.

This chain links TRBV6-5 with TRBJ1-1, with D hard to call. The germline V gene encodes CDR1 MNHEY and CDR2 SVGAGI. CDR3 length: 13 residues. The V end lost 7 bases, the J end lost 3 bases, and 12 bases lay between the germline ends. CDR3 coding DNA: TGTGCCAGCAAGCGGAGTCGGGACACTGAAGCTTTCTTT. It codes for CASKRSRDTEAFF.